One sample yielded the 29 T cell receptor beta chains listed below, sequenced in a study of blood T cell repertoires in COVID-19. Measured with immunoSEQ multiplex PCR; TCRdb has only the in-frame clones, and not every one. Found here are some 250,000 clones, more than 85% of them singletons; the top ten hold under 10%. Material: PBMCs or T cells enriched from blood (not recorded which). The source is a man in his forties or fifties who had recovered from COVID-19.

CDR3 bases: TGTGCCAGCAGCCTCTCAGCGGGGCCTGCGGAAGATACGCAGTATTTT. It encodes CASSLSAGPAEDTQYF. The V gene is TRBV3-1 (or the pseudogene TRBV3-2), the J gene TRBJ2-3; TRBD2 aligns across 7 bases. Looked up from germline, CDR1 is LGHDT and CDR2 is YNNKEL (reference sequence). The CDR3 consists of 16 residues. Germline trimming cut 4 bases from V and 5 bases from J; bases unmatched to any gene: 12.

The chain links TRBV12-5 to TRBJ2-4; a weak D match, TRBD1 (5 bases). V was pared by 0 bases and J by 0 bases, with 18 bases between. Germline V lookup: CDR1 LGHNT, CDR2 FRNRAP. The CDR3 totals 19 residues. The CDR3 spells CASGLVFGVDGQAKNIQYF. CDR3 sequence (DNA): TGTGCTAGTGGTTTGGTATTTGGGGTGGACGGACAAGCCAAAAACATTCAGTACTTC.

This clone came up a few times. The chain has TRBV3-1 (or the pseudogene TRBV3-2) and TRBJ1-2; no firm D call. In germline, CDR1 is LGHDT, CDR2 YNNKEL (reference sequence). The germline V and J ends were trimmed by 4 bases and 1 base, with 19 bases remaining between them. The CDR3 covers 17 residues. The CDR3 loop is CASSLVGSGRGNYGYTF. CDR3 DNA: TGTGCCAGCAGCCTCGTAGGGTCGGGGAGAGGTAACTATGGCTACACCTTC.

The rearrangement uses TRBV24-1 and TRBJ1-2, with 9 bases matching TRBD1. The CDR3 runs to 19 residues. The V gene's germline CDR1 is KGHDR and CDR2 SFDVKD. The junction had 16 bases not matched to a gene; V was cut back by 2 bases and J by 4 bases. The CDR3 bases are TGTGCCACCAGTGATTCCCGGCCGGGACAGGGCTCCAACGTCTATGGCTACACCTTC. Translating gives CATSDSRPGQGSNVYGYTF.

The chain carries TRBV7-3 and TRBJ1-6; possible D gene TRBD1, 5 bases. CDR1 and CDR2 from the germline V gene are SGHTA and FQGTGA. This CDR3 is 16 amino acids long. The germline V and J ends were trimmed by 4 bases and 4 bases, with 14 bases remaining between them. The CDR3: CASSSNPPGYNSPLHF. CDR3 nucleotides: TGTGCCAGCAGCTCTAACCCCCCAGGGTATAATTCACCCCTCCACTTT.

The rearrangement joins TRBV5-1 to TRBJ1-3; 7 bases fit TRBD1. V was pared by 0 bases and J by 1 base, with 4 bases of the junction left unmatched. CDR1 SGHRS and CDR2 YFSETQ come from the germline V gene. This CDR3 is built from 16 residues. DNA of the CDR3: TGCGCCAGCAGCTTGGGGGACAGTAGGTCTGGAAACACCATATATTTT. It codes for CASSLGDSRSGNTIYF.

V usage is TRBV9 and J usage is TRBJ2-1; maybe TRBD1 (6 bases). Per the germline V gene, CDR1 is SGDLS and CDR2 is YYNGEE. The germline V and J ends were trimmed by 0 bases and 8 bases, with 21 bases remaining between them. CDR3 length: 17 amino acids. The CDR3 DNA follows: TGTGCCAGCAGCGTAGCAGCGATATCGACAGGCCTAGATGAGCAGTTCTTC. Translated: CASSVAAISTGLDEQFF.

In its sample, this clone was seen a few times. The chain couples TRBV7-3 to TRBJ2-1; a possible D gene is TRBD2 (5 bases). Looked up from germline, CDR1 is SGHTA and CDR2 is FQGTGA. This CDR3 has 16 amino acids. The V gene lost 0 bases and the J gene lost 0 bases, with 9 bases spanning the gap. The CDR3 DNA reads as TGTGCCAGCAGCTTAACTAGCGCAAGCTCCTACAATGAGCAGTTCTTC. It codes for CASSLTSASSYNEQFF. Full variable domain (outside the CDR3, taken from reference TRBV7-3 and TRBJ2-1): GAGVSQTPSNKVTEKGKYVELRCDPISGHTALYWYRQSLGQGPEFLIYFQGTGAADDSGLPNDRFFAVRPEGSVSTLKIQRTERGDSAVYLCASSLTSASSYNEQFFGPGTRLTVL.

The chain recombines TRBV6-4 with TRBJ2-7, with D possibly matching TRBD2 (5 bases). The V end lost 10 bases, the J end lost 5 bases, and 15 bases lay between the germline ends. Germline CDR1 and CDR2: MRHNA and SNTAGT. This CDR3 has 12 amino acids. CDR3 in DNA: TGTGCCACTACGGACTGGCCCCACGAGCAGTACTTC. It codes for CATTDWPHEQYF.

This clone was detected once. The DNA for the CDR3 is TGTGCCAGCTCCGGGGGTAATCAGCCCCAGCATTTT. Translation: CASSGGNQPQHF. V usage is TRBV18 and J usage is TRBJ1-5; D possibly corresponds to TRBD1 (5 bases). Germline CDR1 and CDR2: KGHSH and LQKENI. This CDR3 has 12 residues. V lost 6 bases to trimming and J lost 4 bases, with 7 bases between them.

This chain links TRBV27 with TRBJ2-3; 7 bases map to TRBD1. The CDR3 has 15 residues. V dropped 7 bases and J dropped 6; count of bases not matched to a gene: 13. Germline assignment: CDR1 MNHEY and CDR2 SMNVEV (reference sequence). The DNA of the CDR3 is TGTGCCAGCACTCAAAAAGGGGGCTTTGGTGATACGCAGTATTTT. Residues: CASTQKGGFGDTQYF.

The rearrangement joins TRBV15 to TRBJ2-2, with TRBD2 as a possible D gene (5 bases). CDR3 length: 16 amino acids. Between the trimmed V and J ends, which lost 0 bases and 6 bases, there was a span of 14 bases. Germline V gene data show CDR1 as LNHNV and CDR2 as YYDKDF (reference sequence). This CDR3 is CATSRDPLTRPGELFF. CDR3 sequence (DNA): TGTGCCACCAGCAGAGATCCGCTAACTAGACCCGGGGAGCTGTTTTTT.

In its sample, this clone was seen once. The genes are TRBV7-9 and TRBJ1-1; D gene unclear. Germline lookup yields CDR1 SEHNR and CDR2 FQNEAQ (reference sequence). Trimming left V 5 bases short and J 6 bases short, with 13 bases between. This CDR3 contains 13 residues. The CDR3 coding sequence is TGTGCCAGCAGCAATTCGGAGGGAGCTGAAGCTTTCTTT. This translates into CASSNSEGAEAFF.

V is TRBV3-1 (or the pseudogene TRBV3-2) and J is TRBJ2-2; D is unresolved. V was cut by 5 bases and J by 5 bases, with 18 bases left in between. Germline CDR1 LGHDT, CDR2 YNNKEL (reference sequence). This CDR3 spans 16 amino acids. The CDR3 nucleotides are TGTGCCAGCAGCATGCAGGATTCAGGCTTGACCGGGGAGCTGTTTTTT. This translates into CASSMQDSGLTGELFF.

The chain has TRBV19 and TRBJ2-7; a weak D match, TRBD1 (5 bases). The CDR3 spans 15 residues. CDR1 and CDR2 (germline): LNHDA, SQIVND (reference sequence). The V end was cut by 1 base, the J end by 5 bases, with 15 bases between. CDR3 in DNA: TGTGCCAGTAGTATAGTCAGGGCAGGTCTCCACGAGCAGTACTTC. It translates to CASSIVRAGLHEQYF. Full variable domain (rest looked up from reference TRBV19 and TRBJ2-7): DGGITQSPKYLFRKEGQNVTLSCEQNLNHDAMYWYRQDPGQGLRLIYYSQIVNDFQKGDIAEGYSVSREKKESFPLTVTSAQKNPTAFYLCASSIVRAGLHEQYFGPGTRLTVT.

The rearrangement links TRBV24-1 to TRBJ2-2; tentatively, D is TRBD2 (6 bases). The V gene lost 7 bases and the J gene lost 2 bases, with 25 bases spanning the gap. The CDR3 sequence is 19 residues long. Per the germline V gene, CDR1 is KGHDR and CDR2 is SFDVKD. The CDR3 DNA sequence: TGTGCCACCAGCGGATATGTATTAGGTAGCGGACTAAACACCGGGGAGCTGTTTTTT. Translating gives CATSGYVLGSGLNTGELFF.

The V call is TRBV27, the J call TRBJ1-1; no firm D call. CDR3 length equals 15 residues. CDR1 and CDR2 from the germline V gene are MNHEY and SMNVEV (reference sequence). V was shortened by 6 bases and J by 6 bases, with 20 bases between the two germline ends. CDR3 sequence reads: CASRPGDSVSAEAFF. The CDR3 region has the DNA TGTGCCAGCAGACCGGGAGATTCGGTGAGCGCTGAAGCTTTCTTT.

The chain recombines TRBV24-1 with TRBJ1-5; TRBD1 matches 8 bases. The CDR3 sequence is 19 residues long. Trimming took 2 bases from V and 2 from J; bases not matched to a gene: 13. Germline V gene sequence: CDR1 KGHDR, CDR2 SFDVKD. CDR3 amino acids: CATSDWLGTGRGGNQPQHF. The CDR3 coding sequence is TGTGCCACCAGTGATTGGTTAGGGACAGGACGAGGGGGCAATCAGCCCCAGCATTTT.

The chain joins TRBV28 to TRBJ2-5; the D gene is possibly TRBD2 (6 bases). Germline V gene sequence: CDR1 MDHEN, CDR2 SYDVKM. The CDR3 totals 18 residues. Trimming took 1 base from V and 4 from J, leaving 22 bases between them. CDR3 sequence (DNA): TGTGCCAGCAGTTTATCCCTATCTCCGGGACTGGCAGGAGAGACCCAGTACTTC. Translated: CASSLSLSPGLAGETQYF.

This chain uses TRBV7-2 with TRBJ2-2; TRBD1 matches at 9 bases. The CDR3 has 18 residues. Trimming cost V 5 bases and J 0 bases; bases outside gene matches: 10. The V gene's germline CDR1 is SGHTA and CDR2 FQGNSA. This chain's CDR3 is CASSARQGGAPNTGELFF. In DNA, the CDR3 is TGTGCCAGCAGCGCTAGACAGGGGGGGGCGCCGAACACCGGGGAGCTGTTTTTT.

This clone was seen repeatedly, ten times or more. The V gene is TRBV9, the J gene TRBJ1-2; 10 bases are a match to TRBD1. V lost 5 bases, J lost 7 bases, and 2 bases stayed unmatched. CDR3 size: 12 residues. Looked up from germline, CDR1 is SGDLS and CDR2 is YYNGEE. The DNA for the CDR3 is TGTGCCAGCAGTGGGACAGGGGTTGGCTACACCTTC. It translates to CASSGTGVGYTF.

In nucleotides, the CDR3 is TGTGCCAGCTCACGGGAACAGGGGCGCGGTTGGGACTCCGGCTACACCTTC. Translated, it gives CASSREQGRGWDSGYTF. The chain couples TRBV18 to TRBJ1-2; 7 nucleotides agree with TRBD1. Per the germline V gene, CDR1 is KGHSH and CDR2 is LQKENI. The CDR3 runs 17 residues. J gave up 8 bases and V 4 bases, and 19 bases lay outside the gene matches.

The chain combines TRBV28 with TRBJ2-4, with D perhaps matching TRBD1 (6 bases). Trimming removed 2 bases from V and 7 bases from J, with 12 bases in between. The length of the CDR3 is 14 residues. The germline gives CDR1 MDHEN, CDR2 SYDVKM. The CDR3: CASSLGQGLNIQYF. The CDR3 DNA sequence: TGTGCCAGCAGTTTAGGGCAGGGGTTGAACATTCAGTACTTC.

The chain recombines TRBV28 with TRBJ2-7; a possible D gene is TRBD2 (6 bases). The germline V gene has CDR1 MDHEN and CDR2 SYDVKM. V lost 6 bases to trimming and J lost 3 bases, with 18 bases between them. This CDR3 is built from 15 residues. CDR3 in amino acids: CASSRRAGVNYEQYF. Here the CDR3 DNA reads TGTGCCAGCAGCCGCCGAGCGGGCGTAAACTACGAGCAGTACTTC.

The rearrangement links TRBV2 to TRBJ2-7, with 9 positions matching TRBD1. CDR1 is SNHLY, CDR2 FYNNEI, per germline. V was pared by 5 bases and J by 6 bases, with 5 bases of the junction left unmatched. The CDR3 contains 13 residues. CDR3 loop: CASSITGGGEQYF. Written as DNA, the CDR3 is TGTGCCAGCAGTATTACAGGGGGCGGCGAGCAGTACTTC.

The chain employs TRBV11-2 and TRBJ2-5; the D is unclear. The CDR3 length is 11 residues. Per germline, CDR1 SGHAT and CDR2 FQNNGV. Trimming pared 5 bases from V and 7 bases from J, leaving 8 bases between. The CDR3 sequence: CASSPKRTQYF. The CDR3 bases are TGTGCCAGCAGCCCCAAGCGGACCCAGTACTTC.

To note about this clone: Different DNA sequences within this sample yield the same CDR3. The chain couples TRBV9 to TRBJ2-5, with a weak D call TRBD2 (6 bases). V lost 0 bases to trimming and J lost 3 bases, with 6 bases between them. CDR1 SGDLS and CDR2 YYNGEE come from the germline V gene. The CDR3 loop spans 13 amino acids. The CDR3 spells CASSVAGEETQYF. CDR3 nucleotide sequence: TGTGCCAGCAGCGTAGCGGGGGAAGAGACCCAGTACTTC.

As DNA, the CDR3 is TGTGCCAGCATTTCTGGGGGCGAGAATGAAGCTTTCTTT. Translated, it gives CASISGGENEAFF. This chain links TRBV28 with TRBJ1-1; D is possibly TRBD1 (6 bases). The CDR3 extends over 13 amino acids. Germline V gene sequence: CDR1 MDHEN, CDR2 SYDVKM. With 7 bases removed from V and 7 bases from J, the gap between germline ends came to 16 bases.

The gene calls are TRBV21-1 and TRBJ2-4; the table's TRBD2 call for D was not verified on the DNA. TRBV21-1 is listed as a pseudogene. This CDR3 spans 14 amino acids. The CDR3 sequence: CASRPEVVGNIQYF. In DNA, the CDR3 is TGTGCCAGCAGGCCGGAGGTAGTAGGAAACATTCAGTACTTC.